The clone carrying this T cell receptor beta chain was recorded a few times. The record originates from a study of human T cells and chemical hapten exposure. Time point given: patch test 1, 2 weeks after DPC sensitization. The treatment denotes: therapeutic diphenylcyclopropenone sensitization with weekly scalp DPC. Before extraction, the whole blood was not fractionated, and total RNA was taken from it. CDR3 length: 15 residues. The V gene lost 3 bases and the J gene lost 4 bases, with 15 bases spanning the gap. From germline, CDR1 is LGHNA and CDR2 YSLEER. Using its own MiXCR run on the RACE reads, TCRdb lists one record per CDR3 protein. The table records some 110,000 distinct CDR3 sequences, 12% of them present only once.

The specimen was whole blood, collected in connection with sensitization to the hapten diphenylcyclopropenone (DPC). This TCR was recovered from a woman aged 45-59 years with alopecia areata. Some clones in this sample may be carry-over from other donors' samples. The rearrangement joins TRBV4-3 to TRBJ1-2; unclear D gene. The CDR3 sequence: CASSQGIFSGYGYTF. In nucleotides, the CDR3 is TGCGCCAGCAGCCAGGGGATCTTTAGCGGCTATGGCTACACCTTC.